This T cell receptor beta chain was captured in a study of control samples from healthy donors and cancer patients. Profiling relied on immunoSEQ multiplex PCR, and the TCRdb table lists in-frame clones only, not all of them. The sample consists of 150,000 to 200,000 clones, 94% of them appearing once. The sequence was obtained from a woman aged 40 to 49 in good health. Specimen: blood.

The CDR3 region is CASSFLRTTHQPQHF. The CDR3 region has the DNA TGTGCCAGCAGCTTCTTGCGGACAACCCATCAGCCCCAGCATTTT. The chain is built from TRBV7-8 and TRBJ1-5, with TRBD1 as a possible D gene (5 bases). From germline, CDR1 is SGHVS and CDR2 FQNEAQ. Trimming pared 3 bases from V and 5 bases from J, leaving 14 bases between. There are 15 residues in the CDR3. The full variable domain, with the rest looked up from reference TRBV7-8 and TRBJ1-5, is GAGVSQSPRYKVAKRGQDVALRCDPISGHVSLFWYQQALGQGPEFLTYFQNEAQLDKSGLPSDRFFAERPEGSVSTLKIQRTQQEDSAVYLCASSFLRTTHQPQHFGDGTRLSIL.